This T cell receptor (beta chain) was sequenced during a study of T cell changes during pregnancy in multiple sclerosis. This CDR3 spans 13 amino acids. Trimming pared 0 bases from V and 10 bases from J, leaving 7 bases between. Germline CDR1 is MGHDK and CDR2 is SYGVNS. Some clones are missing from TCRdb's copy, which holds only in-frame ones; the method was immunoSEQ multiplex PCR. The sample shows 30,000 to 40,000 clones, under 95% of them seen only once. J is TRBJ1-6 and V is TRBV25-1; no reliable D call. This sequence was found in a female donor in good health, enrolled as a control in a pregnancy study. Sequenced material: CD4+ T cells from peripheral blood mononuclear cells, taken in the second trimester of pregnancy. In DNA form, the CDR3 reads TGTGCCAGCAGTGAATACCGCGGATCACCCCTCCACTTT. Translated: CASSEYRGSPLHF.